One sample yielded the 13 T cell receptor beta chains listed below, sequenced in a study of chemoradiotherapy in HPV16-positive cancers. Here immunoSEQ multiplex PCR was the method, and the copy in TCRdb shows in-frame clones only, minus some. The table lists 5,500 or so clones, roughly 80% of them singletons. The sample was gathered from a patient who underwent chemoradiotherapy. These receptors were obtained from a human donor with HPV-associated anogenital cancer.

The V call is TRBV7-9, the J call TRBJ1-4, with unresolved D. Trimming took 1 base from V and 3 from J, leaving 12 bases between them. This CDR3 has 16 residues. Per the germline V gene, CDR1 is SEHNR and CDR2 is FQNEAQ (reference sequence). CDR3 bases: TGTGCCAGCAGCTTAGGTAGGGTATCGGCTAATGAAAAACTGTTTTTT. Its translation: CASSLGRVSANEKLFF. Together with reference TRBV7-9 and TRBJ1-4, the CDR3 gives the full variable domain: DTGVSQNPRHKITKRGQNVTFRCDPISEHNRLYWYRQTLGQGPEFLTYFQNEAQLEKSRLLSDRFSAERPKGSFSTLEIQRTEQGDSAMYLCASSLGRVSANEKLFFGSGTQLSVL.

The chain joins TRBV2 to TRBJ1-5; D ambiguous. In germline, CDR1 is SNHLY, CDR2 FYNNEI. The germline V and J ends were trimmed by 7 bases and 0 bases, with 13 bases remaining between them. The CDR3 spans 15 residues. The chain's CDR3 is CASTPREDSNQPQHF. CDR3 DNA sequence: TGTGCCAGCACCCCACGAGAGGATAGCAATCAGCCCCAGCATTTT.

This clone was counted a few times. The chain couples TRBV7-2 to TRBJ1-2; D gene unclear. The CDR3 sequence is 12 residues long. Trimming removed 3 bases from V and 8 bases from J, with 10 bases in between. Germline V gene data show CDR1 as SGHTA and CDR2 as FQGNSA. The CDR3 loop reads CASSFPSLGYTF. As DNA, the CDR3 is TGTGCCAGCAGCTTCCCCTCCCTGGGCTACACCTTC.

The table lists this clone with a few counts. This sequence joins TRBV9 and TRBJ2-2, with D unresolved. CDR1 and CDR2 (germline): SGDLS, YYNGEE. The germline V and J ends were trimmed by 0 bases and 7 bases, with 4 bases remaining between them. There are 12 residues in the CDR3. The CDR3 spells CASSVVVGELFF. In DNA form, the CDR3 reads TGTGCCAGCAGCGTAGTAGTCGGGGAGCTGTTTTTT.

This clone was seen only once. The rearrangement links TRBV7-9 to TRBJ2-2; TRBD1 matches at 10 bases. V trimming: 4 bases; J trimming: 6 bases; junction bases outside the gene matches: 5. Germline V gene data show CDR1 as SEHNR and CDR2 as FQNEAQ (reference sequence). The CDR3 spans 15 residues. CDR3 bases: TGTGCCAGCAGCTCCCGGGACAGGGGTGCCGGGGAGCTGTTTTTT. Its translation: CASSSRDRGAGELFF.

The chain links TRBV6-6 to TRBJ2-7, with D possibly matching TRBD1 (6 bases). Between the trimmed V and J ends, which lost 4 bases and 0 bases, there was a span of 10 bases. There are 14 residues in the CDR3. CDR1 is MNHNY and CDR2 is SVGAGI in the germline V gene (reference sequence). This CDR3 reads CASSSQGSSYEQYF. CDR3 DNA: TGTGCCAGCAGTTCGCAGGGGAGCTCCTACGAGCAGTACTTC.

This clone was seen just once. The chain carries TRBV2 and TRBJ2-3, with D possibly being TRBD2 (6 bases). V lost 5 bases and J lost 2, with 8 bases in between. The germline gives CDR1 SNHLY, CDR2 FYNNEI. The CDR3 totals 13 residues. CDR3 residues: CASSSDYTDTQYF. CDR3 bases: TGTGCCAGCAGTTCGGACTACACAGATACGCAGTATTTT.

This sequence joins TRBV30 and TRBJ1-2; the D gene is possibly TRBD1 (5 bases). V lost 4 bases, J lost 0 bases, and 9 bases lay in between. Germline CDR1 and CDR2: GTSNPN and SVGIG (reference sequence). This CDR3 has 13 residues. CDR3 sequence: CAWTQTANYGYTF. The CDR3 nucleotides are TGTGCCTGGACCCAGACAGCTAACTATGGCTACACCTTC.

This CDR3 is CASSTDIYGYTF. CDR3 in DNA: TGTGCCAGCAGTACAGATATTTATGGCTACACCTTC. This chain connects TRBV28 to TRBJ1-2, with D unclear. Germline V lookup: CDR1 MDHEN, CDR2 SYDVKM. The CDR3 sequence is 12 residues long. V lost 5 bases and J 5 bases, leaving 9 bases between the germline ends.

This chain joins TRBV6-1 and TRBJ1-1, with D possibly TRBD1 on 6 matching bases. The germline CDR1 and CDR2 sequences are MNHNS and SASEGT. V lost 0 bases and J 8 bases, leaving 13 bases between the germline ends. The CDR3 spans 14 residues. This CDR3 is CASSEAGGGAEAFF. CDR3 DNA sequence: TGTGCCAGCAGTGAAGCAGGCGGGGGGGCGGAAGCTTTCTTT.

The chain uses TRBV2 and TRBJ1-2; D remains unclear. The CDR3 is made up of 11 amino acids. Trimming took off 4 bases at V and 7 bases at J, with 7 bases between the two ends. Germline V gives CDR1 SNHLY, CDR2 FYNNEI. In nucleotides, the CDR3 is TGTGCCAGCAGTGCCCAATGTGGCTACACCTTC. This translates into CASSAQCGYTF.

In this sample, this clone turned up a few times. V usage is TRBV11-2 and J usage is TRBJ1-2, with a possible D match to TRBD1 (6 bases). V was cut by 3 bases and J by 7 bases, with 18 bases left in between. The germline V gene has CDR1 SGHAT and CDR2 FQNNGV. The CDR3 totals 15 residues. CDR3 in amino acids: CASSFTGRLKGGYTF. In DNA, the CDR3 is TGTGCCAGCAGCTTTACAGGGCGTTTAAAAGGTGGCTACACCTTC.

The chain carries TRBV7-8 and TRBJ2-1, with 10 bases aligning to TRBD2. V trimming: 1 base; J trimming: 7 bases; junction bases outside the gene matches: 7. The CDR3 has 16 amino acids. Per the germline V gene, CDR1 is SGHVS and CDR2 is FQNEAQ. This CDR3 reads CASSLEFDSGRNEQFF. The CDR3 DNA is TGTGCCAGCAGCTTAGAATTCGATAGCGGGAGGAATGAGCAGTTCTTC.